Listed below are T cell receptor beta chains from one sample, sequenced in a study of tumor-infiltrating lymphocytes in primary liver carcinoma. TCRdb fed the multiplex PCR reads into MiXCR, producing one record per CDR3 protein. The profile shows about 350,000 distinct CDR3 sequences, roughly 61% of them singletons. Sequenced material: peripheral blood. The receptors come from a man aged 35-49 years with primary liver carcinoma and hepatitis B virus infection. The CDR3 runs from the conserved cysteine through the conserved F or W. D genes are given only for firm matches. The size of a clone is reported for some rows only, either as once, few or many, or as a class for expanded clones.

j_gene | v_gene | abundance | d_gene | CDR3nt | CDR3aa
TRBJ1-2 | TRBV28 | . | . | TGTGCCAGCAGTTTCCGCGGAACAGGGACTCCTAACTATGGCTACACCTTC | CASSFRGTGTPNYGYTF
TRBJ2-3 | TRBV4-1 | . | . | TGCGCCAGCAGCCAAGAACACGGGACAGATACGCAGTATTTT | CASSQEHGTDTQYF
TRBJ2-5 | TRBV5-6 | few | TRBD1 | TGTGCCAGCAGCGAGGACAGGTACCAAGAGACCCAGTACTTC | CASSEDRYQETQYF
TRBJ2-7 | TRBV6-5 | . | TRBD2 | TGTGCCAGCAGTCCGACTAGCGGGAACCCCTACGAGCAGTACTTC | CASSPTSGNPYEQYF
TRBJ1-1 | TRBV6-1 | . | . | TGTGGCAGCTTGACAGTCGGGTGGCTGACTGAAGCTTTCTTT | CGSLTVGWLTEAFF
TRBJ2-2 | TRBV14 | . | . | TGTGCCAGCAGCCGAGACCCCACTAGCTACTTAACCGGGGAGCTGTTTTTT | CASSRDPTSYLTGELFF
TRBJ2-1 | TRBV11-2 | . | . | TGTGCCAGCAGCTTACTTGAGGTTTCCCGAGGGAATGGGCAGTTCTTC | CASSLLEVSRGNGQFF
TRBJ2-1 | TRBV11-2 | . | . | TGTGCCAGCGGCTTAGTTCTAGCCCAGCAGTTCTTC | CASGLVLAQQFF
TRBJ1-6 | TRBV6-5 | few | . | TGTGCCAGCAGTTACTCGATTGGGGCCTCAAGTTCACCCCTCCACTTT | CASSYSIGASSSPLHF
TRBJ2-1 | TRBV12-3/TRBV12-4 | many | . | TGTGCCAGCAGTTCGTTCCAGGACTACAATGAGCAGTTCTTC | CASSSFQDYNEQFF
TRBJ2-3 | TRBV11-2 | . | . | TGCGCCAGCATCCTACCCGTTGATACGCAGTATTTT | CASILPVDTQYF
TRBJ2-7 | TRBV4-1 | few | . | TGCGCCAGCAGCCCTGAGCCGGCAGGGTTGTACGAGCAGTACTTC | CASSPEPAGLYEQYF
TRBJ2-2 | TRBV30 | . | TRBD1 | TGTGCCTGGAGTGTAGGGACAGGGGCCGGGGAGCTGTTTTTT | CAWSVGTGAGELFF
TRBJ2-7 | TRBV11-2 | . | TRBD2 | TGTACCGGCAGCTCTGGGACTAGTGGCTACGAGCAGTACTTC | CTGSSGTSGYEQYF
TRBJ1-2 | TRBV4-2 | . | . | TGTGCCAGCAACCAAGATCTCCAGGTGGGAGGCTATGGCTACACCTTC | CASNQDLQVGGYGYTF
TRBJ1-5 | TRBV6-5 | once | TRBD1 | TGTGCCAGTAGTTGGGACAGTAATAGCAATCGGCCCCAGCATTTT | CASSWDSNSNRPQHF
TRBJ2-5 | TRBV6-1 | many | TRBD2 | TGTGCCAGCAGTCCCTCGGCGGGGGGCTTTTTGGGAGAGACCCAGTACTTC | CASSPSAGGFLGETQYF
TRBJ2-7 | TRBV11-3 | many | TRBD2 | TGTGCCAGCAGCTCAGGACTAGGGGAGCAGTACTTC | CASSSGLGEQYF
TRBJ1-1 | TRBV12-3/TRBV12-4 | . | . | TGTGCCAGCGGTTTATGGGGCATTGAAGCTTTCTTT | CASGLWGIEAFF
TRBJ2-1 | TRBV4-1 | . | TRBD2 | TGCGCCAGCAGCCAAGTCGGACTAGCGCCCTACAATGAGCAGTTCTTC | CASSQVGLAPYNEQFF
TRBJ2-7 | TRBV11-2 | . | TRBD2 | TGTGCCAGCAGCTCCTCTAGCGGTCTCGGGGGCGAGCAGTACTTC | CASSSSSGLGGEQYF
TRBJ2-7 | TRBV28 | . | TRBD2 | TGTGCCAGCACCTTACTGACTAGCGGAAAAGCGGGGGGGCAGTACTTC | CASTLLTSGKAGGQYF
TRBJ2-1 | TRBV11-3 | few | . | TGTGCCAGCAGCATAGGGCCCAAAGACGATGAACAGTTCTTC | CASSIGPKDDEQFF
TRBJ2-7 | TRBV11-2 | . | TRBD2 | TGTGCCAGTAGCTTAGCGGGCACCTGCGAGCAATACTTC | CASSLAGTCEQYF
TRBJ1-1 | TRBV29-1 | many | . | TGCAGCGTTGCGCAGGTCCTGAACACTGAAGCTTTCTTT | CSVAQVLNTEAFF
TRBJ2-2 | TRBV11-2 | . | TRBD2 | TGTGCCGGCAGCTTAGATAGCGGGATGACGAACATCGGGGAGCTGTTCTTT | CAGSLDSGMTNIGELFF
TRBJ2-7 | TRBV4-1 | . | TRBD1 | TGCGCCAGCAGCCCCCGGACAGGGTTGGATGGGCACGAGCACTACTTC | CASSPRTGLDGHEHYF
TRBJ2-6 | TRBV5-1 | . | . | TGCGCCAGTAGCTTTGAATTCTCTGGGGCCAACGTCCTGACTTTC | CASSFEFSGANVLTF
TRBJ1-2 | TRBV6-6 | once | . | TGTGCCAGCAGGGCGGTTGGATCGTTCTATGGCTACACCTTC | CASRAVGSFYGYTF
TRBJ2-7 | TRBV11-2 | . | TRBD1 | TGTACCAGCGGCTTCGGGACAGGGGTAGGCTACGAGCAGTACTTC | CTSGFGTGVGYEQYF
TRBJ2-1 | TRBV4-3 | many | . | TGCGCCAGCAGCCACGGGGGATCGGACAATGAGCAGTTCTTC | CASSHGGSDNEQFF
TRBJ1-2 | TRBV11-2 | . | TRBD1 | TGTGGCAGCAGCATTGACAGGGACTCTGGTTACACCTTC | CGSSIDRDSGYTF
TRBJ1-5 | TRBV6-2/TRBV6-3 | . | TRBD1 | TGTACCAGTAGGACAGGGACCATGCCCCAGCATTTT | CTSRTGTMPQHF
TRBJ2-1 | TRBV6-5 | . | TRBD2 | TGTGCCAGCAGTTACCGTTATAAGCTAGCGGGAAGTACAGGTGAGTATTTCTTC | CASSYRYKLAGSTGEYFF
TRBJ1-2 | TRBV13 | . | . | TGTGCCAGCGGCCCCCCCACAACAGCCGATAATTATGGCTACACCTTC | CASGPPTTADNYGYTF
TRBJ2-3 | TRBV28 | . | . | TGTGCCAGCAGTTTACAGAACAGTCCAGATCCGCAGTATTTT | CASSLQNSPDPQYF
TRBJ2-1 | TRBV11-3 | . | TRBD1 | TGTGCCAGCAGCCTAAATGGAGGGACAGGGATCAATGAGCAGTTCTTC | CASSLNGGTGINEQFF
TRBJ2-1 | TRBV5-1 | once | TRBD2 | TGCGCCAGCAGAGGTGGTTTTGCGCCTAGCGGGACCTGCAGTGAGCAGTTCTTC | CASRGGFAPSGTCSEQFF
TRBJ2-7 | TRBV28 | . | . | TGTGCCAGCAGTTCTAGCGAGAGCTCATACGAGCAGTACTTC | CASSSSESSYEQYF
TRBJ2-6 | TRBV11-2 | medium-sized | . | TGTGCCAGCAGCATACAGGTCTCTGGGGCCAACGTCCTGACTTTC | CASSIQVSGANVLTF
TRBJ1-4 | TRBV11-2 | . | TRBD1 | TGTGCCAGCAGCTTAGACGGGACAGCTAATGAAAAACTGTCTTTT | CASSLDGTANEKLSF
TRBJ2-3 | TRBV10-3 | many | . | TGTGCCAGCGACAATAGCGGAAACACAGATACGCAGTATTTT | CASDNSGNTDTQYF
TRBJ2-3 | TRBV11-1 | . | . | TGTGGCAGTAGCCGTAAACTAGTGGGAGGTGCGACAGATACGCAGTATTTT | CGSSRKLVGGATDTQYF
TRBJ2-7 | TRBV14 | . | TRBD1 | TGTCCCAGCAGCCAAGTGGGGACAGGAATCTACGAGCAGTACTTC | CPSSQVGTGIYEQYF
TRBJ2-3 | TRBV5-5 | many | TRBD2 | TGTGCCAGCAGCTTGGGGGCACGGGAGGCGGGGTATTTT | CASSLGAREAGYF
TRBJ1-2 | TRBV28 | few | . | TGTGCCAGCAGTCCTCGGGAGGAATTATATGGCTACACCTTC | CASSPREELYGYTF
TRBJ1-5 | TRBV11-3 | once | TRBD1 | TGTGCCAGCAGCCTAGGAGGGGACAGCACAGATACGCAGCATTTT | CASSLGGDSTDTQHF
TRBJ2-3 | TRBV5-4 | . | . | TGTGCCAGCAGCTCTAGGGCGGAGAGCACAGATACGCAGTATTTT | CASSSRAESTDTQYF
TRBJ1-1 | TRBV10-3 | once | . | TGTGCCATTGGAGGGGGGAATACTGAAGTTTTCTTT | CAIGGGNTEVFF
TRBJ1-5 | TRBV6-1 | few | . | TGTGCCAGCAGTGAACAGACTTATAATCAGCCCCAGCATTTT | CASSEQTYNQPQHF
TRBJ2-1 | TRBV5-5 | . | TRBD2 | TGTACCAGCAGCCTACCGGGACTAGGGGACTACAATGAGCAGTTCTTC | CTSSLPGLGDYNEQFF
TRBJ2-6 | TRBV11-1 | . | . | TGTGCCAGCAGCTTAGCGTACCGGACCTCTAGGGCCAACGTCCTGACTTTC | CASSLAYRTSRANVLTF
TRBJ2-7 | TRBV5-5 | many | TRBD1 | TGTGCCAGCAGCTTGAGGGACAGGGACTACGAGCAGTACTTC | CASSLRDRDYEQYF